Following are 12 T cell receptor beta chains from one sample sequenced in a study of blood T cell repertoires in COVID-19. Libraries were prepared by immunoSEQ multiplex PCR; TCRdb keeps only in-frame clonotypes and omits some of them. The sample includes over 200,000 clones, 75% to 90% of them seen just once. Sample: PBMCs or T cells enriched from blood (not recorded which). The receptors were sampled from a woman aged 25 to 39 who had been exposed to COVID-19.

The V call is TRBV4-2, the J call TRBJ1-2, with TRBD1 matching over 8 bases. V lost 6 bases to trimming and J lost 2 bases; unmatched junction nucleotides: 2. This CDR3 spans 13 amino acids. Germline CDR1 is LGHNA and CDR2 is YNFKEQ. DNA for the CDR3: TGTGCCAGCAGTGACAGGGGCAACTATGGCTACACCTTC. This codes for CASSDRGNYGYTF.

The chain has TRBV2 and TRBJ2-3; the D gene is possibly TRBD1 (5 bases). The CDR3 is 15 residues long. Germline assignment: CDR1 SNHLY and CDR2 FYNNEI. V gave up 6 bases and J gave up 0 bases, with 13 bases separating them. The chain's CDR3 is CASRETASSTDTQYF. The CDR3 DNA follows: TGTGCCAGCAGGGAGACAGCGTCTAGCACAGATACGCAGTATTTT.

This sequence joins TRBV19 and TRBJ2-5, with 7 bases matching TRBD1. V gave up 1 base and J gave up 4 bases; unmatched junction bases: 3. The CDR3 contains 14 residues. Germline V gene sequence: CDR1 LNHDA, CDR2 SQIVND (reference sequence). Here the CDR3 reads CASSIGTGRETQYF. The CDR3 DNA is TGTGCCAGTAGTATAGGGACAGGTAGAGAGACCCAGTACTTC.

V usage is TRBV3-1 (or the pseudogene TRBV3-2) and J usage is TRBJ1-1; D unclear. Germline CDR1 LGHDT, CDR2 YNNKEL (reference sequence). Trimming cost V 2 bases and J 2 bases, with 3 bases left between them. This CDR3 is 12 amino acids long. In DNA, the CDR3 is TGTGCCAGCAGCCAAAGCAACACTGAAGCTTTCTTT. It specifies CASSQSNTEAFF.

The genes are TRBV28 and TRBJ1-5; D is undetermined. There are 15 residues in the CDR3. Deletions cut 5 bases from V and 0 bases from J, with 11 bases between. Per the germline V gene, CDR1 is MDHEN and CDR2 is SYDVKM. As DNA, the CDR3 is TGTGCCAGCAGTCCGGGGTATGTTAGCAATCAGCCCCAGCATTTT. Its translation is CASSPGYVSNQPQHF.

This chain links TRBV30 with TRBJ1-1, with D perhaps TRBD1 (5 bases). The CDR3 has 13 amino acids. The germline CDR1 and CDR2 sequences are GTSNPN and SVGIG (reference sequence). Trimming removed 3 bases at V and 7 bases at J, with 15 bases between. The DNA for the CDR3 is TGTGCCTGGAGAGACAGTGCCCCGCGTGAAGCTTTCTTT. Its translation: CAWRDSAPREAFF.

CDR3 DNA: TGTGCCAGCAGTTTAGGCGGTTCAGATACGCAGTATTTT. Encoded protein: CASSLGGSDTQYF. The chain recombines TRBV12-3 or TRBV12-4 with TRBJ2-3; D remains unclear. This CDR3 contains 13 residues. V lost 1 base and J lost 4, with 6 bases in between.

This chain links TRBV5-1 with TRBJ2-3, with D perhaps matching TRBD1 (5 bases). Germline-derived CDR1 and CDR2 are SGHRS and YFSETQ. The CDR3 has 15 amino acids. V shed 2 bases and J shed 0 bases, with 10 bases lying between them. The DNA of the CDR3 is TGCGCCAGCAGCTTTTTACCAGGGAGCACAGATACGCAGTATTTT. Protein sequence: CASSFLPGSTDTQYF. Full variable domain (remainder filled in from reference TRBV5-1 and TRBJ2-3): KAGVTQTPRYLIKTRGQQVTLSCSPISGHRSVSWYQQTPGQGLQFLFEYFSETQRNKGNFPGRFSGRQFSNSRSEMNVSTLELGDSALYLCASSFLPGSTDTQYFGPGTRLTVL.

This chain links TRBV6-5 with TRBJ1-3; 9 bases map to TRBD1. This CDR3 has 15 amino acids. The V gene's germline CDR1 is MNHEY and CDR2 SVGAGI. The V gene end was trimmed by 6 bases and the J gene end by 1 base; junction bases not matched to a gene: 4. The CDR3 sequence is CASRTDRGSGNTIYF. CDR3 DNA sequence: TGTGCCAGCAGGACGGACAGGGGATCTGGAAACACCATATATTTT.

This clone appeared a single time. The rearrangement joins TRBV2 to TRBJ2-7; D gene unclear. The CDR3 spans 12 residues. Per germline, CDR1 SNHLY and CDR2 FYNNEI. V lost 4 bases to trimming and J lost 5 bases, with 9 bases between them. This chain's CDR3 is CASSASPHEQYF. Written as DNA, the CDR3 is TGTGCCAGCAGTGCAAGCCCCCACGAGCAGTACTTC.

The chain carries TRBV19 and TRBJ1-1; a possible D gene is TRBD1 (5 bases). The CDR3 contains 12 residues. Germline assignment: CDR1 LNHDA and CDR2 SQIVND (reference sequence). Trimming cost V 10 bases and J 11 bases, with 20 bases left between them. The CDR3 sequence is CATNKGGGMAFF. As DNA, the CDR3 is TGTGCCACCAATAAAGGTGGGGGGATGGCTTTCTTT.

This clone has just a few counts. The chain is built from TRBV6-2 or TRBV6-3 and TRBJ2-3; 8 bases match TRBD2. The CDR3 extends over 15 amino acids. The V gene end was trimmed by 0 bases and the J gene end by 6 bases; junction bases not matched to a gene: 5. CDR1 and CDR2 (germline): MNHEY, SVGEGT. DNA of the CDR3: TGTGCCAGCAGTTACTCTCGGGGGGGCTTCGATACGCAGTATTTT. Protein sequence: CASSYSRGGFDTQYF.